This T cell receptor beta chain stems from a study of shared clonotypes between healthy human individuals. About the research overall: CD4 naive and CD4 memory each took three plates per donor, while CD8 naive took two and CD8 memory one. Findings of the study overall: Estimated richness values were generally larger in naive subsets than in memory subsets.

The assay was run at deep level. The table came from immunoSEQ multiplex PCR; TCRdb's copy has only in-frame clones and leaves some out. This table holds some 1,100,000 clones, 75% to 85% found once. Concerning this clone: As yet, its antigen is unknown.

Trimming stripped 1 base from V and 2 bases from J, with 12 bases between. The length of the CDR3 is 15 residues. Germline V lookup: CDR1 SGHTA, CDR2 FQGNSA. This sequence was found in a young man in good health. Some clones in this sample may be carry-over from other donors' samples. The chain combines TRBV7-2 with TRBJ2-7; D is unclear. Sequencing was done on a sample of memory CD4+ T cells from PBMCs. The subset is: CD45RA-negative fraction. The CDR3 DNA reads TGTGCCAGCAGCTTAGGCCCTCCGCGCACCTACGAGCAGTACTTC. Protein: CASSLGPPRTYEQYF.